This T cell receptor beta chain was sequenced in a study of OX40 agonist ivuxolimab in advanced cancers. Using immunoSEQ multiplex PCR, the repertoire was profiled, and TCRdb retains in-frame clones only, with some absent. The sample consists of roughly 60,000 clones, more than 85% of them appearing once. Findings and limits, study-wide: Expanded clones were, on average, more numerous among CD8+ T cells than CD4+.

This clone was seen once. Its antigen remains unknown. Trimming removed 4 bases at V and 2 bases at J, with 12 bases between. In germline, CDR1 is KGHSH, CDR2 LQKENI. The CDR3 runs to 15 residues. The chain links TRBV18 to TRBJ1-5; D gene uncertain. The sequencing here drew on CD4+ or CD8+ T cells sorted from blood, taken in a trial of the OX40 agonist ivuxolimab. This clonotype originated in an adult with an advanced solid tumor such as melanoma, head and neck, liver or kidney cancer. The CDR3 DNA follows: TGTGCCAGCTCACGTGCGGAGGATGGCAATCAGCCCCAGCATTTT. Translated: CASSRAEDGNQPQHF.